This is a list of T cell receptor beta chains from one sample in a study of blood T cell repertoires in COVID-19. Assay used: immunoSEQ multiplex PCR; TCRdb lists only in-frame clones, some missing. The sample gives about 110,000 clones, roughly 85% of which show up once; about 1.3% is in the top ten. The sample comprised peripheral blood. The receptor source for this set is a man aged 40-49 years with acute or convalescent COVID-19. Both conserved end residues are part of each CDR3. The D gene is left open where the match is weak. For some rows the clone size is stated as once, few or many, or as a class when expanded; others skip it.

V gene: TRBV9
clone size: NA
J gene: TRBJ1-5
D gene: NA
CDR3 DNA: TGTGCCAGCAGCGTAGACGGGGATAGCAATCAGCCCCAGCATTTT
CDR3 protein: CASSVDGDSNQPQHF

V gene: TRBV2
clone size: NA
J gene: TRBJ2-3
D gene: TRBD1
CDR3 DNA: TGTGCCAGCAGCGCCCAGGGGGCAGGGACGTTAGATACGCAGTATTTT
CDR3 protein: CASSAQGAGTLDTQYF

V gene: TRBV24-1
clone size: NA
J gene: TRBJ2-1
D gene: TRBD2
CDR3 DNA: TGTGCCACCAGTGAGCCTCTCTCAACTAGCGGGAGCCGGGGTGAGCAGTTCTTC
CDR3 protein: CATSEPLSTSGSRGEQFF

V gene: TRBV10-3
clone size: NA
J gene: TRBJ2-7
D gene: TRBD2
CDR3 DNA: TGTGCCATCAGTGAGTGGAAGACTAGCAACAACGAGCAGTACTTC
CDR3 protein: CAISEWKTSNNEQYF

V gene: TRBV18
clone size: NA
J gene: TRBJ1-1
D gene: NA
CDR3 DNA: TGTGCCAGCTCACAGGACAGAAAGAACACTGAAGCTTTCTTT
CDR3 protein: CASSQDRKNTEAFF

V gene: TRBV19
clone size: once
J gene: TRBJ2-7
D gene: NA
CDR3 DNA: TGTGCCAGTAGTATCCGGGCCAGGGCCCCCTACGAGCAGTACTTC
CDR3 protein: CASSIRARAPYEQYF

V gene: TRBV4-2
clone size: NA
J gene: TRBJ2-4
D gene: NA
CDR3 DNA: TGTGCCAGCAGCCAAGGACAGGTCGGAAACATTCAGTACTTC
CDR3 protein: CASSQGQVGNIQYF

V gene: TRBV4-1
clone size: NA
J gene: TRBJ2-1
D gene: TRBD2
CDR3 DNA: TGCGCCAGCAGCCAAGAGGGGGGGAGGTACAATGAGCAGTTCTTC
CDR3 protein: CASSQEGGRYNEQFF

V gene: TRBV5-1
clone size: NA
J gene: TRBJ2-7
D gene: TRBD1
CDR3 DNA: TGCGCCAGCAGCTTGGCCCCTACAGGGGGCGGCTCCTACGAGCAGTACTTC
CDR3 protein: CASSLAPTGGGSYEQYF

V gene: TRBV5-1
clone size: NA
J gene: TRBJ1-1
D gene: NA
CDR3 DNA: TGCGCCAGCAGCTTGGGCGGGGGCCCGAACACTGAAGCTTTCTTT
CDR3 protein: CASSLGGGPNTEAFF

V gene: TRBV5-1
clone size: NA
J gene: TRBJ1-1
D gene: NA
CDR3 DNA: TGCGCCAGCAGACTCAGGGTGAACACTGAAGCTTTCTTT
CDR3 protein: CASRLRVNTEAFF

V gene: TRBV7-3
clone size: NA
J gene: TRBJ2-3
D gene: NA
CDR3 DNA: TGTGCCAGCAGCTTAATGGGCACAACTAGCACAGATACGCAGTATTTT
CDR3 protein: CASSLMGTTSTDTQYF

V gene: TRBV10-3
clone size: few
J gene: TRBJ1-1
D gene: NA
CDR3 DNA: TGTGCCATCAGTGAGAGGGGCAGTTTCTCTGAAGCTTTCTTT
CDR3 protein: CAISERGSFSEAFF

V gene: TRBV11-3
clone size: few
J gene: TRBJ2-7
D gene: NA
CDR3 DNA: TGTGCCAGCAGCTTAGCGGCGGGAAACGAGCAGTACTTC
CDR3 protein: CASSLAAGNEQYF

V gene: TRBV20-1
clone size: NA
J gene: TRBJ2-2
D gene: NA
CDR3 DNA: TGCAGTGCTAGTTCGGGGGGCCTAGGCACCGGGGAGCTGTTTTTT
CDR3 protein: CSASSGGLGTGELFF

V gene: TRBV6-1
clone size: NA
J gene: TRBJ1-5
D gene: NA
CDR3 DNA: TGTGCCAGCAGGGAAGGACTGAGCAATCAGCCCCAGCATTTT
CDR3 protein: CASREGLSNQPQHF

V gene: TRBV2
clone size: NA
J gene: TRBJ1-5
D gene: TRBD1
CDR3 DNA: TGTGCCAGCAAAACCGGGACAGAGCGAGGTAGCAATCAGCCCCAGCATTTT
CDR3 protein: CASKTGTERGSNQPQHF

V gene: TRBV9
clone size: NA
J gene: TRBJ2-2
D gene: NA
CDR3 DNA: TGTGCCAGCAGCGTAGTGAGTTCCACCGGGGAGCTGTTTTTT
CDR3 protein: CASSVVSSTGELFF

V gene: TRBV27
clone size: NA
J gene: TRBJ2-2
D gene: TRBD2
CDR3 DNA: TGTGCCAGCAGTTCTCAGGGACTAGCGCTACACACCGGGGAGCTGTTTTTT
CDR3 protein: CASSSQGLALHTGELFF

V gene: TRBV28
clone size: once
J gene: TRBJ1-2
D gene: NA
CDR3 DNA: TGTGCCAGCAGTACCCTAGGAAGGAACTATGGCTACACCTTC
CDR3 protein: CASSTLGRNYGYTF

V gene: TRBV9
clone size: NA
J gene: TRBJ1-1
D gene: NA
CDR3 DNA: TGTGCCAGCAGCGGACAGAAATACACTGAAGCTTTCTTT
CDR3 protein: CASSGQKYTEAFF

V gene: TRBV28
clone size: few
J gene: TRBJ2-2
D gene: NA
CDR3 DNA: TGTGCCAGCAGTTTAACCCCTAGTGCCGGGGAGCTGTTTTTT
CDR3 protein: CASSLTPSAGELFF

V gene: TRBV6-6
clone size: few
J gene: TRBJ2-1
D gene: TRBD1
CDR3 DNA: TGTGCCAGCAGTTACGAAGGACAGGGAATTAGTGAGCAGTTCTTC
CDR3 protein: CASSYEGQGISEQFF

V gene: TRBV7-8
clone size: NA
J gene: TRBJ2-1
D gene: TRBD2
CDR3 DNA: TGTGCCAGCAGCTTCGGACTAGCAGTGCAGTTCTTC
CDR3 protein: CASSFGLAVQFF

V gene: TRBV4-2
clone size: few
J gene: TRBJ2-6
D gene: TRBD1
CDR3 DNA: TGTGCCAGCAGCCAAGAGGCCCCGGGACAGGGGGCGGGAGGGGCCAACGTCCTGACTTTC
CDR3 protein: CASSQEAPGQGAGGANVLTF

V gene: TRBV11-2
clone size: NA
J gene: TRBJ2-7
D gene: TRBD2
CDR3 DNA: TGTGCCAGCAGCCAGTGGGGGGGCTACGAGCAGTACTTC
CDR3 protein: CASSQWGGYEQYF

V gene: TRBV7-9
clone size: NA
J gene: TRBJ1-1
D gene: TRBD1
CDR3 DNA: TGTGCCAGCAGCACTGGACAGGGGAGGTACACTGAAGCTTTCTTT
CDR3 protein: CASSTGQGRYTEAFF

V gene: TRBV6-5
clone size: NA
J gene: TRBJ2-1
D gene: NA
CDR3 DNA: TGTGCCAGCAGTTACTTTCCAGCGAGGGCTGAGCAGTTCTTC
CDR3 protein: CASSYFPARAEQFF

V gene: TRBV25-1
clone size: NA
J gene: TRBJ2-1
D gene: TRBD1
CDR3 DNA: TGTGCCAGCAGAGGAAAAGAGGGGACAGGGGATAATGAGCAGTTCTTC
CDR3 protein: CASRGKEGTGDNEQFF

V gene: TRBV28
clone size: NA
J gene: TRBJ2-7
D gene: NA
CDR3 DNA: TGTGCCAGCAGTTTCGGGGCCTACGAGCAGTACTTC
CDR3 protein: CASSFGAYEQYF

V gene: TRBV6-2/TRBV6-3
clone size: NA
J gene: TRBJ2-4
D gene: NA
CDR3 DNA: TGTGCCAGCAGGCCTTTTCAGCGGGCAGAAGCCAAAAACATTCAGTACTTC
CDR3 protein: CASRPFQRAEAKNIQYF

V gene: TRBV12-3/TRBV12-4
clone size: NA
J gene: TRBJ2-3
D gene: NA
CDR3 DNA: TGTGCCAGCAGGACGTGGGGGGCAGATACGCAGTATTTT
CDR3 protein: CASRTWGADTQYF

V gene: TRBV28
clone size: NA
J gene: TRBJ2-7
D gene: TRBD1
CDR3 DNA: TGTGCCAGCAGCCAACCCCGGGACAGCTACGAGCAGTACTTC
CDR3 protein: CASSQPRDSYEQYF

V gene: TRBV6-5
clone size: NA
J gene: TRBJ1-3
D gene: TRBD1
CDR3 DNA: TGTGCCAGCAGCCTGCGGGGGACAGGGGGAAACACCATATATTTT
CDR3 protein: CASSLRGTGGNTIYF

V gene: TRBV5-1
clone size: NA
J gene: TRBJ2-1
D gene: NA
CDR3 DNA: TGCGCCAGCAGCTTGGCCCGCGACGGGAACAATGAGCAGTTCTTC
CDR3 protein: CASSLARDGNNEQFF

V gene: TRBV6-5
clone size: NA
J gene: TRBJ2-7
D gene: TRBD2
CDR3 DNA: TGTGCCAGCAGTTCTACAGAGCGGGAGGTAGGCGAGCAGTACTTC
CDR3 protein: CASSSTEREVGEQYF

V gene: TRBV5-1
clone size: NA
J gene: TRBJ2-2
D gene: TRBD1
CDR3 DNA: TGCGCCAGCAGCTTGTCTACAGGGGTCACCGGGGAGCTGTTTTTT
CDR3 protein: CASSLSTGVTGELFF

V gene: TRBV9
clone size: NA
J gene: TRBJ2-1
D gene: TRBD2
CDR3 DNA: TGTGCCAGCAGCGTAGCGGGGGGGAACAATGAGCAGTTCTTC
CDR3 protein: CASSVAGGNNEQFF

V gene: TRBV28
clone size: NA
J gene: TRBJ1-4
D gene: NA
CDR3 DNA: TGTGCCAGCAGCACAACTAATGAAAAACTGTTTTTT
CDR3 protein: CASSTTNEKLFF